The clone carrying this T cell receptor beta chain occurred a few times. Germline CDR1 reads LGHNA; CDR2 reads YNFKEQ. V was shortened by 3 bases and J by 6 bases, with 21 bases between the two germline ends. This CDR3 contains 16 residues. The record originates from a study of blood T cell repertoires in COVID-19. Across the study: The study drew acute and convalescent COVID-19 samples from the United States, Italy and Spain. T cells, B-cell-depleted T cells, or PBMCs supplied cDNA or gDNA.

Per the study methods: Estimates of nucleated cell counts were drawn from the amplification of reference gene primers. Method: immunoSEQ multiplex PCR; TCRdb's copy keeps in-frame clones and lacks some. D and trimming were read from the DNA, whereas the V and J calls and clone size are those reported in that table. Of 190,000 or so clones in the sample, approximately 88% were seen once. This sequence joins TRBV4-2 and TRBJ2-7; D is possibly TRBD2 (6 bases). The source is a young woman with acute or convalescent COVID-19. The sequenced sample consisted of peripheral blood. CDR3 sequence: CASSQLRTSREAEQYF. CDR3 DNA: TGTGCCAGCAGCCAGCTCCGAACTAGCCGCGAAGCCGAGCAGTACTTC.